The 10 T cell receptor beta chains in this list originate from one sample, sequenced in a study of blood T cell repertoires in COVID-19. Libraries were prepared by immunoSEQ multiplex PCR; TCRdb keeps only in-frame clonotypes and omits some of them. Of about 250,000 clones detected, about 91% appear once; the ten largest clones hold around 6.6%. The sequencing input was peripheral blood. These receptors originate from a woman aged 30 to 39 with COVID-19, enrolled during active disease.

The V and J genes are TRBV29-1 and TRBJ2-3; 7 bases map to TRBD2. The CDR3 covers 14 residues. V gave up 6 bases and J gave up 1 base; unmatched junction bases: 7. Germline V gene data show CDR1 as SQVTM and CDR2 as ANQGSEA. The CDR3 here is CSVLRSGGTDTQYF. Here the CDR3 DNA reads TGCAGCGTGCTTCGGAGCGGGGGCACAGATACGCAGTATTTT.

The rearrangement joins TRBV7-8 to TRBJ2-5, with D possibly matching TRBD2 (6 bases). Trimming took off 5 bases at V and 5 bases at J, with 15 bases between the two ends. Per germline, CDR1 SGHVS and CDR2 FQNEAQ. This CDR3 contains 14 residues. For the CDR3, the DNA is TGTGCCAGCAGCGTGGGAACCGGAGGGGAGACCCAGTACTTC. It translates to CASSVGTGGETQYF.

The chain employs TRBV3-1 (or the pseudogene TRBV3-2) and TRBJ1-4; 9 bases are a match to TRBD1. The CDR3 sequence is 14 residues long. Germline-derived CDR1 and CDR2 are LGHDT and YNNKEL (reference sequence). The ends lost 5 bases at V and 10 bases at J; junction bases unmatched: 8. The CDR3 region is CASSSRDREGKLFF. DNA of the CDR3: TGTGCCAGCAGCTCTCGGGACAGGGAGGGAAAACTGTTTTTT.

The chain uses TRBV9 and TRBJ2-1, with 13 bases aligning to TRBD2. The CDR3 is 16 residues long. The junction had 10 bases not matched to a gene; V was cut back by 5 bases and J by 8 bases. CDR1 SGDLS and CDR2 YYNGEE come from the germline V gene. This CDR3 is CASSRGTSGIADEQFF. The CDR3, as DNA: TGTGCCAGCAGTAGGGGGACTAGCGGGATTGCGGATGAGCAGTTCTTC. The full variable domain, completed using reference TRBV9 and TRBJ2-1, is DSGVTQTPKHLITATGQRVTLRCSPRSGDLSVYWYQQSLDQGLQFLIQYYNGEERAKGNILERFSAQQFPDLHSELNLSSLELGDSALYFCASSRGTSGIADEQFFGPGTRLTVL.

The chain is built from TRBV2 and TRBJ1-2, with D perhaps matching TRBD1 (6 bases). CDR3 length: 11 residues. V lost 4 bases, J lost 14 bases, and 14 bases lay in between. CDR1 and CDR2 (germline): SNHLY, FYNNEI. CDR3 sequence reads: CASSVAGAGTF. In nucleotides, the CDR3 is TGTGCCAGCAGTGTGGCGGGGGCGGGGACCTTC.

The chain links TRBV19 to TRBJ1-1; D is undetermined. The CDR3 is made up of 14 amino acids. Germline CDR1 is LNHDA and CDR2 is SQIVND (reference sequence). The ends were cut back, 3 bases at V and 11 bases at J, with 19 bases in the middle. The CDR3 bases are TGTGCCAGTAGTATTATCGGGAGTAGGGAGGTCGCTTTCTTT. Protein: CASSIIGSREVAFF. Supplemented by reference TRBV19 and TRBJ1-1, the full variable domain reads DGGITQSPKYLFRKEGQNVTLSCEQNLNHDAMYWYRQDPGQGLRLIYYSQIVNDFQKGDIAEGYSVSREKKESFPLTVTSAQKNPTAFYLCASSIIGSREVAFFGQGTRLTVV.

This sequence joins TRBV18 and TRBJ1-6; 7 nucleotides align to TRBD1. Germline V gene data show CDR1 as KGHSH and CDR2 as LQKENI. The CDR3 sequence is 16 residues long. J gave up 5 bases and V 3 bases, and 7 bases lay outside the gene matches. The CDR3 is CASSPGAGGNNSPLHF. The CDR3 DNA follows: TGTGCCAGCTCACCCGGGGCAGGGGGGAATAATTCACCCCTCCACTTT.

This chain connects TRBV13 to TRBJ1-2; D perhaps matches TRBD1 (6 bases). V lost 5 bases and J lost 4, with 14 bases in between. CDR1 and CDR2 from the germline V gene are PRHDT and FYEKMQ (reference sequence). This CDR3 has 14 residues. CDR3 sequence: CASSRKQGLYGYTF. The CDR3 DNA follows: TGTGCCAGCAGCAGAAAACAGGGTCTCTATGGCTACACCTTC.

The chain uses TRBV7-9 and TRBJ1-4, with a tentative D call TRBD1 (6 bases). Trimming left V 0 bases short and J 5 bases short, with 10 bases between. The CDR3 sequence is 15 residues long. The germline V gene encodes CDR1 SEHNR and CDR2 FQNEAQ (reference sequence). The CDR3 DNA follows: TGTGCCAGCAGCTTAGCGAACAGGGCGAATGAAAAACTGTTTTTT. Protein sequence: CASSLANRANEKLFF.

The CDR3 DNA reads as TGTGCCAGCAGGAAGGGGACAGGGAGGAACTATGGCTACACCTTC. Amino acid sequence: CASRKGTGRNYGYTF. V is TRBV6-5 and J is TRBJ1-2; 9 bases fit TRBD1. The CDR3 consists of 15 residues. Germline loops: CDR1 MNHEY, CDR2 SVGAGI. V shed 6 bases, J shed 2 bases, and the junction held 7 bases outside the gene matches.